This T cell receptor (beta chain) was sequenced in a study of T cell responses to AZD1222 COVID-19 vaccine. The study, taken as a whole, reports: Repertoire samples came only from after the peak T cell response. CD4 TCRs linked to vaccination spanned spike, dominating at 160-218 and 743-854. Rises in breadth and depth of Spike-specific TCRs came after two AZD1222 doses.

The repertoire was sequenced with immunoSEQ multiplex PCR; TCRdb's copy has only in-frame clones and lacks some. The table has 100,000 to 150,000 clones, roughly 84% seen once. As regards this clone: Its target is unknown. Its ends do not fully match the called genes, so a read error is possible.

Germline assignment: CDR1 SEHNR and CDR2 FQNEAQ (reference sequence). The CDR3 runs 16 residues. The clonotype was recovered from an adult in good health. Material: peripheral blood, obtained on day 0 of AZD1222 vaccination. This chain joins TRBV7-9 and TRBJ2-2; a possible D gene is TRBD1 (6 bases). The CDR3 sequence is CASSLGTMTNIGELFF. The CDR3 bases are TGTGCCAGCAGCTTGGGGACAATGACGAACATCGGGGAGCTGTTTTTT.